The 19 T cell receptor beta chains listed next were all sequenced from one sample in a study of blood T cell repertoires in COVID-19. The protocol was immunoSEQ multiplex PCR, while the TCRdb copy is restricted to in-frame clones and leaves out a portion. This table holds roughly 250,000 clones, around 90% found once. Material: peripheral blood. These receptors were obtained from a woman aged 40 to 55 with acute or convalescent COVID-19.

This chain links TRBV4-1 with TRBJ2-1; 7 bases agree with TRBD2. Per the germline V gene, CDR1 is MGHRA and CDR2 is YSYEKL. Trimming took 1 base from V and 1 from J; bases not matched to a gene: 4. The CDR3 has 16 amino acids. Here the CDR3 DNA reads TGCGCCAGCAGCCAAGGATCTAGCGGTTCCTACAATGAGCAGTTCTTC. Encoded protein: CASSQGSSGSYNEQFF.

The chain carries TRBV28 and TRBJ1-5; D call uncertain. This CDR3 has 15 amino acids. Germline V lookup: CDR1 MDHEN, CDR2 SYDVKM. V was shortened by 3 bases and J by 2 bases, with 11 bases between the two germline ends. In DNA, the CDR3 is TGTGCCAGCAGTTTGCTAACCGGGGGCAATCAGCCCCAGCATTTT. It translates to CASSLLTGGNQPQHF. The full variable domain, completed using reference TRBV28 and TRBJ1-5, is DVKVTQSSRYLVKRTGEKVFLECVQDMDHENMFWYRQDPGLGLRLIYFSYDVKMKEKGDIPEGYSVSREKKERFSLILESASTNQTSMYLCASSLLTGGNQPQHFGDGTRLSIL.

The V call is TRBV5-1, the J call TRBJ1-2, with a weak D call TRBD1 (5 bases). CDR1 SGHRS and CDR2 YFSETQ come from the germline V gene. V lost 3 bases and J 2 bases, leaving 23 bases between the germline ends. CDR3 length: 18 amino acids. The CDR3 DNA reads TGCGCCAGCAGCTCCTCAGACAGCCGGAAAACTCCCAACTATGGCTACACCTTC. This sequence encodes CASSSSDSRKTPNYGYTF.

The chain couples TRBV19 to TRBJ1-2, with D perhaps matching TRBD1 (6 bases). CDR3 size: 13 residues. CDR1 and CDR2 (germline): LNHDA, SQIVND (reference sequence). Trimming pared 3 bases from V and 3 bases from J, leaving 8 bases between. CDR3 DNA sequence: TGTGCCAGTAGTATGAGACAGGACTATGGCTACACCTTC. Translating gives CASSMRQDYGYTF.

The chain uses TRBV10-1 and TRBJ2-7; TRBD1 aligns across 7 bases. CDR3 length equals 13 residues. V shed 2 bases, J shed 6 bases, and the junction held 4 bases outside the gene matches. Germline CDR1 and CDR2: WNHNN and SYGVQD (reference sequence). The CDR3 DNA is TGCGCCAGCAGTGAGCTGGCAGGGGGCGAGCAGTACGTC. Translating it yields CASSELAGGEQYV.

The V call is TRBV27, the J call TRBJ1-2, with TRBD1 matching 7 bases. CDR3 length equals 16 residues. Trimming at V came to 8 bases and at J to 2 bases, leaving 14 bases not matched to a gene. Germline CDR1 and CDR2: MNHEY and SMNVEV (reference sequence). In nucleotides, the CDR3 is TGTGCCAGCTCTTCCCTCACGGCCAGGGGGAACTATGGCTACACCTTC. Translation gives CASSSLTARGNYGYTF.

The genes are TRBV6-5 and TRBJ2-7; 9 bases align to TRBD1. Germline V CDR1 and CDR2: MNHEY, SVGAGI. J was trimmed by 4 bases and V by 5 bases; bases with no gene match: 3. The length of the CDR3 is 13 residues. In nucleotides, the CDR3 is TGTGCCAGCAGTCACGGGACAGGGTACGAGCAGTACGTC. It yields the protein CASSHGTGYEQYV.

The gene calls are TRBV7-8 and TRBJ1-4; 12 bases fit TRBD1. Germline V CDR1 and CDR2: SGHVS, FQNEAQ. CDR3 length equals 22 residues. The trim removed 1 base at V and 7 bases at J, leaving 22 bases unmatched. The CDR3 loop reads CASSLEGGRMWGQGAKGEKLFF. CDR3 sequence (DNA): TGTGCCAGCAGCTTAGAGGGCGGGAGAATGTGGGGACAGGGGGCGAAGGGTGAAAAACTGTTTTTT.

This rearrangement joins TRBV5-4 to TRBJ1-3, with D maybe TRBD1 (6 bases). Germline values: CDR1 SGHNT, CDR2 YYREEE (reference sequence). This CDR3 contains 13 residues. V shed 5 bases and J shed 3 bases, with 9 bases lying between them. CDR3 protein: CASSSTGGNTIYF. Here the CDR3 DNA reads TGTGCCAGCAGTTCGACAGGTGGAAACACCATATATTTT.

The chain has TRBV30 and TRBJ2-5, with no clear D. Trimming took 1 base from V and 14 from J, leaving 14 bases between them. Germline V gene data show CDR1 as GTSNPN and CDR2 as SVGIG (reference sequence). The CDR3 extends over 11 amino acids. The CDR3 nucleotides are TGTGCCTGGAGTGCCTCACAACCTCTTTACTTC. This gives the protein CAWSASQPLYF.

The V gene is TRBV5-1, the J gene TRBJ1-2; 7 nucleotides match TRBD1. Germline V gene lookup returns CDR1 SGHRS and CDR2 YFSETQ. V gave up 3 bases and J gave up 4 bases; unmatched junction bases: 3. CDR3 length: 13 residues. CDR3 in DNA: TGCGCCAGCAGCTCCGGACAGGCCTATGGCTACACCTTC. Protein sequence: CASSSGQAYGYTF.

This chain connects TRBV18 to TRBJ1-1; no clear D. Germline V gives CDR1 KGHSH, CDR2 LQKENI. Trimming took off 4 bases at V and 1 base at J, with 7 bases between the two ends. The CDR3 is 13 amino acids. CDR3 bases: TGTGCCAGCTCACTGGAGTGGAACACTGAAGCTTTCTTT. Protein product: CASSLEWNTEAFF.

The chain carries TRBV24-1 and TRBJ1-5, with a tentative D call TRBD1 (5 bases). Trimming took off 9 bases at V and 9 bases at J, with 5 bases between the two ends. Germline V lookup: CDR1 KGHDR, CDR2 SFDVKD. This CDR3 region has 9 residues. CDR3 in DNA: TGTGCCACCGGGGCGCCCCAGCATTTT. This codes for CATGAPQHF.

The chain uses TRBV30 and TRBJ2-5; 8 bases map to TRBD2. The CDR3 sequence is 14 residues long. V dropped 4 bases and J dropped 6; count of bases not matched to a gene: 10. Germline CDR1 is GTSNPN and CDR2 is SVGIG (reference sequence). CDR3 loop: CAWTRGGLVKTQYF. The CDR3 nucleotides read TGTGCCTGGACTCGGGGGGGCCTAGTGAAGACCCAGTACTTC.

The CDR3 bases are TGCGCCAGCAGCTTGTCCGCTAGCACAAATGAGCAGTTCTTC. Amino acids: CASSLSASTNEQFF. The chain is built from TRBV5-1 and TRBJ2-1, with D perhaps matching TRBD2 (5 bases). Trimming removed 1 base from V and 7 bases from J, with 12 bases in between. CDR1 is SGHRS and CDR2 is YFSETQ in the germline V gene. This CDR3 has 14 amino acids.

The chain employs TRBV6-1 and TRBJ1-5, with a weak D call TRBD1 (6 bases). Trimming removed 3 bases at V and 6 bases at J, with 15 bases between. Germline values: CDR1 MNHNS, CDR2 SASEGT. The CDR3 consists of 15 residues. The CDR3 spells CASSESYRVGQPQHF. The CDR3 DNA follows: TGTGCCAGCAGTGAGTCGTACAGGGTCGGTCAGCCCCAGCATTTT.

The chain links TRBV9 to TRBJ1-2; TRBD1 aligns across 8 bases. The CDR3 is 15 residues long. Germline lookup yields CDR1 SGDLS and CDR2 YYNGEE. V was clipped by 3 bases and J by 1 base; unmatched bases: 5. The CDR3 spells CASSAGTGYNYGYTF. The DNA for the CDR3 is TGTGCCAGCAGCGCCGGGACAGGATATAACTATGGCTACACCTTC.

The genes are TRBV6-1 and TRBJ1-5, with TRBD1 as a possible D gene (6 bases). V was pared by 3 bases and J by 1 base, with 13 bases between. The CDR3 is made up of 16 amino acids. Germline CDR1 and CDR2: MNHNS and SASEGT. CDR3 sequence reads: CASSELVGASNQPQHF. In DNA, the CDR3 is TGTGCCAGCAGTGAGTTGGTGGGGGCCAGCAATCAGCCCCAGCATTTT.

This chain uses TRBV19 with TRBJ1-2, with TRBD1 matching over 8 bases. CDR3 length: 15 amino acids. Germline V lookup: CDR1 LNHDA, CDR2 SQIVND (reference sequence). V shed 5 bases and J 4 bases; nucleotides not matched to a gene: 9. The CDR3 region is CASSGNTGTGYGYTF. In nucleotides, the CDR3 is TGTGCCAGTAGTGGAAACACCGGGACAGGCTATGGCTACACCTTC.